Reported below is one T cell receptor beta chain. Its specificity is unknown. This sample is part of a study of cytomegalovirus exposure and HLA in healthy donors. Study-wide results and caveats: The authors confirmed in vitro that a few CMV-associated chains were specific for CMV antigens. A later analysis found first-cohort TCR clusters tended to co-occur in the approximately 110 validation repertoires. Among TCR sequences, most were rare, though some public TCRs appeared in many donors.

The germline V gene has CDR1 MNHEY and CDR2 SVGAGI. V was pared by 6 bases and J by 5 bases, with 9 bases of the junction left unmatched. This CDR3 contains 15 residues. Sequencing used immunoSEQ multiplex PCR; TCRdb keeps in-frame clones, though not all of them. Here the sample spans some 140,000 clones, 86% being singletons. The donors were members of the validation cohort comprising some 120 subjects, separate from the approximately 710-subject first cohort. The specimen was PBMCs. The origin of this receptor is a human donor in good health. The chain combines TRBV6-5 with TRBJ2-1; 8 bases map to TRBD2. The DNA for the CDR3 is TGTGCCAGCAGCTCCTGGACTAGCTCGAACAATGAGCAGTTCTTC. Protein product: CASSSWTSSNNEQFF.